The table lists the clone carrying this TCR beta chain with a few counts. The data stem from a study of T-cell reconstitution after alpha-beta-depleted transplantation in children. The germline V gene encodes CDR1 SEHNR and CDR2 FQNEAQ (reference sequence). Trimming took 0 bases from V and 5 from J, leaving 16 bases between them. This CDR3 has 16 amino acids. Using unique molecular identifiers, the investigators prepared the TCRbeta library. TCRdb re-analysed the PCR reads in MiXCR, keeping a single row per CDR3 protein. Of a few hundred thousand distinct CDR3 sequences listed, approximately 20% are singletons.

The chain joins TRBV7-9 to TRBJ1-1; D is possibly TRBD1 (6 bases). This clonotype was sampled from a human donor who donated a stem cell graft to a child with acute lymphoblastic leukemia. This specimen was PBMCs from the stem cell graft donor, taken from the stem cell graft. CDR3 loop: CASSLAPNEQGTEAFF. For the CDR3, the DNA is TGTGCCAGCAGCTTAGCACCTAACGAACAGGGAACTGAAGCTTTCTTT.